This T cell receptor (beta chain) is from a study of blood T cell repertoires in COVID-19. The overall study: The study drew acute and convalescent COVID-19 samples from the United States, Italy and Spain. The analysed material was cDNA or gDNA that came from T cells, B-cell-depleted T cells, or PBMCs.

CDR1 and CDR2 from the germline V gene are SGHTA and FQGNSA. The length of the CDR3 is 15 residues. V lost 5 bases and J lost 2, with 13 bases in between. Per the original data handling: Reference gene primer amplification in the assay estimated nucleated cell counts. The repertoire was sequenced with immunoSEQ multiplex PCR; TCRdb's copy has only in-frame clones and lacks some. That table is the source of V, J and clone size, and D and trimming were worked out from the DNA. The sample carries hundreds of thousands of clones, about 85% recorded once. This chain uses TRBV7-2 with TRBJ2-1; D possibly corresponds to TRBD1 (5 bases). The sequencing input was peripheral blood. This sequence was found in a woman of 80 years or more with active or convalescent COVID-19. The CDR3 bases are TGTGCCAGCAGCCAGCCCACAGGACCCTACAATGAGCAGTTCTTC. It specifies CASSQPTGPYNEQFF.